This T cell receptor beta chain emerged from a study of blood T cell repertoires in COVID-19. Measured with immunoSEQ multiplex PCR; TCRdb has only the in-frame clones, and not every one. The table includes fewer than 400,000 clones, roughly 91% detected once. The germline V gene has CDR1 MNHEY and CDR2 SMNVEV (reference sequence). The junction had 15 bases not matched to a gene; V was cut back by 5 bases and J by 5 bases. The length of the CDR3 is 18 residues. The chain recombines TRBV27 with TRBJ2-1; 10 bases agree with TRBD2. Material for sequencing was PBMCs or T cells enriched from blood (not recorded which). The source is a woman in her 30s who had recovered from COVID-19. The CDR3 loop reads CASSPVKGVAGGHNEQFF. The CDR3 coding sequence is TGTGCCAGCAGTCCCGTAAAGGGGGTAGCGGGGGGCCACAATGAGCAGTTCTTC.